These T cell receptor beta chains were read from a single sample in a study of shared clonotypes between healthy human individuals. The data were produced by immunoSEQ multiplex PCR, yet TCRdb's version contains in-frame clones alone and is incomplete. The table shows about 2,200,000 clones, with about 92% occurring only once. Sequencing was carried out using naive CD8+ T cells from PBMCs. These receptor sequences come from a man between 18 and 29 years old in good health. Some clones in this sample may be carry-over from other donors' samples. Each CDR3 is given with its conserved first and last residue. The order of the fields is clone size, V gene, J gene, D gene, CDR3 DNA, CDR3 protein. D genes are given only for firm matches. Part of the rows lack a size; the others show once, few, many or a class for expanded clones.

abundance: -
v_gene: TRBV27
j_gene: TRBJ2-3
d_gene: -
CDR3nt: TGTGCCAGCAGTTCTAGGGTTGGAGATACGCAGTATTTT
CDR3aa: CASSSRVGDTQYF

abundance: -
v_gene: TRBV15
j_gene: TRBJ2-5
d_gene: -
CDR3nt: TGTGCCACCAGCAGAGTTTCTTCGGTAGGACTCTTCCAAGAGACCCAGTACTTC
CDR3aa: CATSRVSSVGLFQETQYF

abundance: -
v_gene: TRBV6-5
j_gene: TRBJ2-2
d_gene: TRBD2
CDR3nt: TGTGCCACCACTTATAGCGGGAGTACCACCGGGGAGCTGTTTTTT
CDR3aa: CATTYSGSTTGELFF

abundance: -
v_gene: TRBV5-6
j_gene: TRBJ2-5
d_gene: -
CDR3nt: TGTGCCAGCAGCTTGGGAGGGGTCTACCCTTACTTC
CDR3aa: CASSLGGVYPYF

abundance: -
v_gene: TRBV7-9
j_gene: TRBJ2-7
d_gene: -
CDR3nt: TGTGCCAGCAGCTCTTACTCCTACGAGCAGTACTTC
CDR3aa: CASSSYSYEQYF

abundance: -
v_gene: TRBV5-1
j_gene: TRBJ2-1
d_gene: TRBD2
CDR3nt: TGCGCCAGCAGCCTCCTTTCGCGGGAGTCAACGAATGAGCAGTTCTTC
CDR3aa: CASSLLSRESTNEQFF

abundance: -
v_gene: TRBV4-3
j_gene: TRBJ1-3
d_gene: -
CDR3nt: TGCGCCAGCAGCCAAGTCGACGGTGGAAACACCATATATTTT
CDR3aa: CASSQVDGGNTIYF

abundance: -
v_gene: TRBV6-6
j_gene: TRBJ2-7
d_gene: -
CDR3nt: TGTGCCAGCAGTTATCATCCTACGGACTACGAGCAGTACTTC
CDR3aa: CASSYHPTDYEQYF

abundance: -
v_gene: TRBV7-8
j_gene: TRBJ2-7
d_gene: -
CDR3nt: TGTGCCAGCAGCTTAGCCGGCCAGGGCTACGAGCAGTACTTC
CDR3aa: CASSLAGQGYEQYF

abundance: -
v_gene: TRBV27
j_gene: TRBJ2-5
d_gene: -
CDR3nt: TGTGCCAGCAGTTTTTCGTCTCAGCAAGAGACCCAGTACTTC
CDR3aa: CASSFSSQQETQYF

abundance: -
v_gene: TRBV7-6
j_gene: TRBJ2-1
d_gene: TRBD2
CDR3nt: TGTGCCAGCAGCACCTTAGCGGGAGTGTCCTACAATGAGCAGTTCTTC
CDR3aa: CASSTLAGVSYNEQFF

abundance: once
v_gene: TRBV28
j_gene: TRBJ2-7
d_gene: -
CDR3nt: TGTGCCAGCAGTTTATTCCGGACAAACGAGCAGTACTTC
CDR3aa: CASSLFRTNEQYF

abundance: -
v_gene: TRBV28
j_gene: TRBJ2-2
d_gene: -
CDR3nt: TGTGCCAGCAGCGGGACGGCCGACACCGGGGAGCTGTTTTTT
CDR3aa: CASSGTADTGELFF

abundance: -
v_gene: TRBV5-4
j_gene: TRBJ2-7
d_gene: -
CDR3nt: TGTGCCAGCAGCTTGGCCCCGTACGAGCAGTACTTC
CDR3aa: CASSLAPYEQYF

abundance: -
v_gene: TRBV4-1
j_gene: TRBJ2-7
d_gene: -
CDR3nt: TGCGCCAGCAGCCAAGACAGGGTAACACTCTCCTACGAGCAGTACTTC
CDR3aa: CASSQDRVTLSYEQYF

abundance: -
v_gene: TRBV19
j_gene: TRBJ1-4
d_gene: -
CDR3nt: TGTGCCAGTAGCCTGTTGCCTGCAACTAATGAAAAACTGTTTTTT
CDR3aa: CASSLLPATNEKLFF

abundance: -
v_gene: TRBV9
j_gene: TRBJ2-7
d_gene: -
CDR3nt: TGTGCCAGCAGCGTCGGGGCCCCTTGGGGCGAGCAGTACTTC
CDR3aa: CASSVGAPWGEQYF

abundance: -
v_gene: TRBV14
j_gene: TRBJ2-7
d_gene: -
CDR3nt: TGTGCCAGCAGCCAAGACCGAGCAGCCGAGCAGTACTTC
CDR3aa: CASSQDRAAEQYF

abundance: once
v_gene: TRBV9
j_gene: TRBJ1-1
d_gene: -
CDR3nt: TGTGCCAGCAGCCCCTGGAGGAGCCCCAGGAACACTGAAGCTTTCTTT
CDR3aa: CASSPWRSPRNTEAFF

abundance: -
v_gene: TRBV19
j_gene: TRBJ2-1
d_gene: -
CDR3nt: TGTGCCAGTAGTATAGATTGGAAGTCTTACAATGAGCAGTTCTTC
CDR3aa: CASSIDWKSYNEQFF

abundance: -
v_gene: TRBV28
j_gene: TRBJ2-5
d_gene: TRBD1
CDR3nt: TGTGCCAGCAGTCCCCGGGACAGGGGAGGGCAAGAGACCCAGTACTTC
CDR3aa: CASSPRDRGGQETQYF

abundance: -
v_gene: TRBV28
j_gene: TRBJ2-7
d_gene: TRBD2
CDR3nt: TGTGCCAGCAGTCGCGGGGAGGGGATTCGACACGAGCAGTACTTC
CDR3aa: CASSRGEGIRHEQYF

abundance: -
v_gene: TRBV28
j_gene: TRBJ2-4
d_gene: TRBD2
CDR3nt: TGTGCCAGCAATCCACTGGCGGGACTAGCGGGCCGCAGAGCCAAAAACATTCAGTACTTC
CDR3aa: CASNPLAGLAGRRAKNIQYF

abundance: -
v_gene: TRBV4-3
j_gene: TRBJ2-7
d_gene: -
CDR3nt: TGCGCCAGCAGCCTTAGAACCGGGACCCCCCCTCACGAGCAGTACTTC
CDR3aa: CASSLRTGTPPHEQYF

abundance: -
v_gene: TRBV7-9
j_gene: TRBJ2-7
d_gene: -
CDR3nt: TGTGCCAGCAGCTTAGGAGCATACGAGCAGTACTTC
CDR3aa: CASSLGAYEQYF

abundance: -
v_gene: TRBV28
j_gene: TRBJ2-3
d_gene: -
CDR3nt: TGTGCCAGCAGTTTAGTGGCCGCCGCAGATACGCAGTATTTT
CDR3aa: CASSLVAAADTQYF

abundance: -
v_gene: TRBV27
j_gene: TRBJ1-5
d_gene: -
CDR3nt: TGTGCCAGCAGTTCCCTGGGGGTTTATAGCAATCAGCCCCAGCATTTT
CDR3aa: CASSSLGVYSNQPQHF

abundance: -
v_gene: TRBV11-2
j_gene: TRBJ2-7
d_gene: -
CDR3nt: TGTGCCAGCAGCTCCCTCTCGGACACCCGCTCCTACGAGCAGTACTTC
CDR3aa: CASSSLSDTRSYEQYF

abundance: -
v_gene: TRBV27
j_gene: TRBJ2-7
d_gene: TRBD1
CDR3nt: TGTGCCAGCAGTTTAGGCGACAGGGGCCACGAGCAGTACTTC
CDR3aa: CASSLGDRGHEQYF

abundance: -
v_gene: TRBV27
j_gene: TRBJ1-1
d_gene: -
CDR3nt: TGTGCCAGCAGTTTGTCCATTTTGGGGAACACTGAAGCTTTCTTT
CDR3aa: CASSLSILGNTEAFF

abundance: once
v_gene: TRBV30
j_gene: TRBJ1-4
d_gene: -
CDR3nt: TGTGCCTGGAGAGGTGGTGAAAAACTGTTTTTT
CDR3aa: CAWRGGEKLFF

abundance: -
v_gene: TRBV6-1
j_gene: TRBJ2-2
d_gene: TRBD2
CDR3nt: TGTGCCAGCAGTGCGTCGATCCTTAGCGGGAAGGGAACCGGGGAGCTGTTTTTT
CDR3aa: CASSASILSGKGTGELFF

abundance: -
v_gene: TRBV25-1
j_gene: TRBJ1-4
d_gene: TRBD1
CDR3nt: TGTGCCAGCAGTGAATGGGGACAGGATGAAAAACTGTTTTTT
CDR3aa: CASSEWGQDEKLFF